This T cell receptor (beta chain) was obtained from a study of blood T cell repertoires in COVID-19. Study-level background: Samples taken during acute and convalescent COVID-19 were collected in the United States, Italy and Spain. The cDNA or gDNA used as material had been derived from T cells, B-cell-depleted T cells, or PBMCs.

In the study's own analysis: Estimated nucleated cell counts came from reference gene primer amplification. Assay: immunoSEQ multiplex PCR; the TCRdb copy retains only in-frame clones and omits some. V, J and clone size derive from that table, while D and trimming were established from the DNA sequence. Of approximately 260,000 clones in the sample, roughly nine tenths were seen once. The germline gives CDR1 SNHLY, CDR2 FYNNEI. With 11 bases removed from V and 5 bases from J, the gap between germline ends came to 16 bases. This CDR3 region has 12 residues. This TCR derives from a man between 18 and 29 years old with active or convalescent COVID-19. V usage is TRBV2 and J usage is TRBJ2-7; TRBD2 might be the D (6 bases). The specimen was peripheral blood. CDR3 residues: CAGRGEADEQYF. In DNA form, the CDR3 reads TGTGCCGGACGCGGGGAGGCGGACGAGCAGTACTTC.